These 29 T cell receptor beta chains originate from one sample sequenced in a study of blood T cell repertoires in COVID-19. Using immunoSEQ multiplex PCR, the repertoire was profiled, and TCRdb retains in-frame clones only, with some absent. The repertoire holds 100,000 or so clones, with approximately 86% as singletons. Specimen: PBMCs or T cells enriched from blood (not recorded which). The source of these receptors is a woman aged 45 to 65 who had recovered from COVID-19.

The chain uses TRBV14 and TRBJ1-5; 7 bases match TRBD1. The trim removed 0 bases at V and 1 base at J, leaving 21 bases unmatched. Germline-derived CDR1 and CDR2 are SGHDN and FVKESK. This CDR3 spans 22 amino acids. The CDR3 DNA follows: TGTGCCAGCAGCCAAGATGAAAGAATTGGGACAGATCTATCCTGGAGCAATCAGCCCCAGCATTTT. Encoded protein: CASSQDERIGTDLSWSNQPQHF.

The chain combines TRBV3-1 (or the pseudogene TRBV3-2) with TRBJ1-4, with a possible D match to TRBD1 (5 bases). The V gene's germline CDR1 is LGHDT and CDR2 YNNKEL (reference sequence). V lost 1 base and J lost 7, with 13 bases in between. The CDR3 covers 15 residues. CDR3 coding DNA: TGTGCCAGCAGCCAAGCCCAGGGAATGAGTGAAAAACTGTTTTTT. This gives the protein CASSQAQGMSEKLFF.

About this clone: Other DNA sequences in the same sample also yield this CDR3. The chain combines TRBV5-1 with TRBJ2-7, with TRBD2 identical over 11 bases. Per germline, CDR1 SGHRS and CDR2 YFSETQ. The CDR3 covers 16 residues. Trimming took 0 bases from V and 0 from J; bases not matched to a gene: 2. In DNA, the CDR3 is TGCGCCAGCAGCTTGGGAACTAGCGGGAGCTCCTACGAGCAGTACTTC. It translates to CASSLGTSGSSYEQYF. Filled out from reference TRBV5-1 and TRBJ2-7, the complete variable domain reads KAGVTQTPRYLIKTRGQQVTLSCSPISGHRSVSWYQQTPGQGLQFLFEYFSETQRNKGNFPGRFSGRQFSNSRSEMNVSTLELGDSALYLCASSLGTSGSSYEQYFGPGTRLTVT.

The chain employs TRBV5-4 and TRBJ2-1; 16 bases are shared with TRBD2. From germline, CDR1 is SGHNT and CDR2 YYREEE (reference sequence). The CDR3 consists of 17 residues. V lost 1 base, J lost 9 bases, and 7 bases stayed unmatched. CDR3 coding DNA: TGTGCCAGCAGCTTGCCGGGACTAGCGGGAGGGCCCGGTGAGCAGTTCTTC. Protein product: CASSLPGLAGGPGEQFF.

V gene TRBV5-4 combines with J gene TRBJ2-7, with 8 bases matching TRBD1. Per germline, CDR1 SGHNT and CDR2 YYREEE (reference sequence). With 3 bases clipped from V and 2 bases from J, the junction kept 19 bases outside the gene matches. The CDR3 extends over 19 amino acids. The DNA of the CDR3 is TGTGCCAGCAGCTCACGAGAACTTGCGCCGGACAGGGTCCCCTACGAGCAGTACTTC. It encodes CASSSRELAPDRVPYEQYF.

The chain uses TRBV24-1 and TRBJ2-1; 9 bases fit TRBD1. The junction had 6 bases not matched to a gene; V was cut back by 4 bases and J by 12 bases. This CDR3 is built from 13 residues. CDR1 KGHDR and CDR2 SFDVKD come from the germline V gene. In DNA, the CDR3 is TGTGCCACCAGTGAAGGGACAGGGCCCCGGCAGTTCTTC. Translating gives CATSEGTGPRQFF.

The gene calls are TRBV14 and TRBJ2-2, with D possibly TRBD1 on 6 matching bases. In germline, CDR1 is SGHDN, CDR2 FVKESK. The V and J ends lost 1 base and 1 base respectively, with 10 bases between them. The CDR3 runs to 16 residues. Written as DNA, the CDR3 is TGTGCCAGCAGCCAAGGGCAGGGGAAGAACACCGGGGAGCTGTTTTTT. Its protein product is CASSQGQGKNTGELFF.

This chain joins TRBV11-2 and TRBJ2-7, with 10 bases that match TRBD2. This CDR3 has 15 residues. Trimming at V came to 7 bases and at J to 6 bases, leaving 12 bases not matched to a gene. Germline V gene data show CDR1 as SGHAT and CDR2 as FQNNGV. CDR3 DNA sequence: TGTGCCAGCACCCAGAGGCCTAGCGGGGGTGCCGAGCAGTACTTC. This encodes CASTQRPSGGAEQYF.

This chain connects TRBV6-5 to TRBJ1-2; 7 bases align to TRBD1. With 4 bases clipped from V and 4 bases from J, the junction kept 9 bases outside the gene matches. There are 15 residues in the CDR3. The germline V gene encodes CDR1 MNHEY and CDR2 SVGAGI. The CDR3 loop reads CASSLTGAGGYGYTF. As DNA, the CDR3 is TGTGCCAGCAGTTTAACAGGGGCCGGAGGCTATGGCTACACCTTC.

The chain has TRBV19 and TRBJ2-1, with 8 bases that match TRBD2. V was pared by 3 bases and J by 2 bases, with 6 bases of the junction left unmatched. Looked up from germline, CDR1 is LNHDA and CDR2 is SQIVND (reference sequence). The CDR3 is 16 residues long. This CDR3 is CASSIRVAGTYNEQFF. CDR3 sequence (DNA): TGTGCCAGTAGTATTCGGGTAGCGGGGACCTACAATGAGCAGTTCTTC.

V usage is TRBV19 and J usage is TRBJ2-2; possibly TRBD2 for D (5 bases). Looked up from germline, CDR1 is LNHDA and CDR2 is SQIVND (reference sequence). There are 13 residues in the CDR3. The germline V and J ends were trimmed by 3 bases and 6 bases, with 8 bases remaining between them. The CDR3 here is CASSIPGAGELFF. Here the CDR3 DNA reads TGTGCCAGTAGTATTCCCGGGGCCGGGGAGCTGTTTTTT.

This sequence joins TRBV30 and TRBJ1-5, with no clear D. The CDR3 is 14 amino acids. V was pared by 2 bases and J by 0 bases, with 8 bases between. Germline V gene data show CDR1 as GTSNPN and CDR2 as SVGIG (reference sequence). As DNA, the CDR3 is TGTGCCTGGAGTCCCCAGTTTAGCAATCAGCCCCAGCATTTT. This translates into CAWSPQFSNQPQHF.

This chain connects TRBV14 to TRBJ2-5; D gene uncertain. The CDR3 consists of 15 residues. Germline CDR1 and CDR2: SGHDN and FVKESK. Trimming shortened V by 0 bases and J by 1 base, and 9 bases separated the two germline ends. In DNA, the CDR3 is TGTGCCAGCAGCCAAGATCTGGGCAGCCAAGAGACCCAGTACTTC. Its translation: CASSQDLGSQETQYF. Supplemented by reference TRBV14 and TRBJ2-5, the full variable domain reads EAGVTQFPSHSVIEKGQTVTLRCDPISGHDNLYWYRRVMGKEIKFLLHFVKESKQDESGMPNNRFLAERTGGTYSTLKVQPAELEDSGVYFCASSQDLGSQETQYFGPGTRLLVL.

This chain links TRBV11-3 with TRBJ2-1; maybe TRBD2 (5 bases). There are 14 residues in the CDR3. V gave up 5 bases and J gave up 8 bases, with 16 bases separating them. The germline gives CDR1 SGHNT, CDR2 YENEEA. The DNA for the CDR3 is TGTGCCAGCAGCAGTGGGAATAGAGCGGATGAGCAGTTCTTC. It codes for CASSSGNRADEQFF.

This clone was observed once. The rearrangement links TRBV11-2 to TRBJ1-6; D is ambiguous. The V gene lost 3 bases and the J gene lost 9 bases, with 9 bases spanning the gap. This CDR3 is 13 amino acids long. CDR1 SGHAT and CDR2 FQNNGV come from the germline V gene. This CDR3 is CASSLEVVSPLHF. The CDR3 nucleotides are TGTGCCAGCAGCTTGGAGGTGGTTTCACCCCTCCACTTT.

This chain connects TRBV9 to TRBJ2-1, with 7 bases identical to TRBD2. CDR3 length: 14 residues. V was clipped by 4 bases and J by 2 bases; unmatched bases: 3. Germline V lookup: CDR1 SGDLS, CDR2 YYNGEE. The CDR3 loop reads CASSTGLAYNEQFF. The DNA for the CDR3 is TGTGCCAGCAGCACAGGACTAGCCTACAATGAGCAGTTCTTC.

This chain joins TRBV9 and TRBJ2-1; 11 bases fit TRBD1. With 4 bases clipped from V and 4 bases from J, the junction kept 4 bases outside the gene matches. CDR1 and CDR2 (germline): SGDLS, YYNGEE. This CDR3 has 15 residues. The CDR3 sequence is CASSMGDRGYNEQFF. The CDR3 DNA reads as TGTGCCAGCAGCATGGGGGACAGGGGGTACAATGAGCAGTTCTTC.

V usage is TRBV6-5 and J usage is TRBJ2-5; TRBD2 agrees at 12 bases. Per the germline V gene, CDR1 is MNHEY and CDR2 is SVGAGI. The CDR3 contains 14 residues. The J segment lost 5 bases and the V segment lost 6 bases, leaving 4 bases of the junction unmatched. The CDR3 DNA follows: TGTGCCAGCAGGCTAGCGGGGGGGCCGGAGACCCAGTACTTC. As protein: CASRLAGGPETQYF.

This rearrangement joins TRBV2 to TRBJ1-4; D remains unclear. The CDR3 has 14 residues. CDR1 SNHLY and CDR2 FYNNEI come from the germline V gene. V was pared by 6 bases and J by 8 bases, with 16 bases between. The CDR3 nucleotides read TGTGCCAGCAGCAATTACGGGAATCGGGAAAAACTGTTTTTT. This encodes CASSNYGNREKLFF. Together with reference TRBV2 and TRBJ1-4, the CDR3 gives the full variable domain: EPEVTQTPSHQVTQMGQEVILRCVPISNHLYFYWYRQILGQKVEFLVSFYNNEISEKSEIFDDQFSVERPDGSNFTLKIRSTKLEDSAMYFCASSNYGNREKLFFGSGTQLSVL.

The rearrangement links TRBV10-3 to TRBJ2-5; 8 bases map to TRBD1. V was pared by 3 bases and J by 4 bases, with 10 bases of the junction left unmatched. This CDR3 region has 16 residues. Germline V gene data show CDR1 as ENHRY and CDR2 as SYGVKD. Here the CDR3 DNA reads TGTGCCATCAGTGATAGGGGACAGGTATTTTCAGAGACCCAGTACTTC. This codes for CAISDRGQVFSETQYF.

The V and J genes are TRBV3-1 (or the pseudogene TRBV3-2) and TRBJ2-5; TRBD1 matches 8 bases. Germline V gives CDR1 LGHDT, CDR2 YNNKEL (reference sequence). This CDR3 comprises 15 residues. The V gene end was trimmed by 4 bases and the J gene end by 5 bases; junction bases not matched to a gene: 9. In DNA, the CDR3 is TGTGCCAGCAGCCCACGGGGCAGGGGGCTTGAGACCCAGTACTTC. This encodes CASSPRGRGLETQYF.

The chain uses TRBV19 and TRBJ2-3; possibly TRBD1 for D (7 bases). The CDR3 sequence is 12 residues long. Trimming took off 7 bases at V and 14 bases at J, with 19 bases between the two ends. The germline V gene encodes CDR1 LNHDA and CDR2 SQIVND (reference sequence). Written as DNA, the CDR3 is TGTGCCAGTAACCCCCAGGGGGGAATCCGGTATTTT. It encodes CASNPQGGIRYF.

V and J are TRBV6-5 and TRBJ1-4; D ambiguous. Trimming took 4 bases from V and 6 from J, leaving 12 bases between them. The CDR3 is 14 amino acids. Germline V gene lookup returns CDR1 MNHEY and CDR2 SVGAGI. CDR3 region: CASSFDDGDEKLFF. The CDR3 coding sequence is TGTGCCAGCAGTTTTGACGACGGAGATGAAAAACTGTTTTTT.

This clone was seen just once. The rearrangement uses TRBV5-1 and TRBJ2-1; D call uncertain. This CDR3 has 13 amino acids. The V end lost 3 bases, the J end lost 4 bases, and 8 bases lay between the germline ends. Germline CDR1 reads SGHRS; CDR2 reads YFSETQ. The CDR3 protein is CASSSTFYNEQFF. The CDR3 DNA is TGCGCCAGCAGCTCGACATTTTACAATGAGCAGTTCTTC. Using reference TRBV5-1 and TRBJ2-1 for the parts outside the CDR3, the full variable domain is KAGVTQTPRYLIKTRGQQVTLSCSPISGHRSVSWYQQTPGQGLQFLFEYFSETQRNKGNFPGRFSGRQFSNSRSEMNVSTLELGDSALYLCASSSTFYNEQFFGPGTRLTVL.

CDR3: CATGGAYNEQFF. The CDR3 bases are TGTGCCACAGGAGGGGCCTACAATGAGCAGTTCTTC. The chain uses TRBV28 and TRBJ2-1, with D perhaps matching TRBD2 (6 bases). The CDR3 has 12 amino acids. The V gene lost 10 bases and the J gene lost 2 bases, with 9 bases spanning the gap. In germline, CDR1 is MDHEN, CDR2 SYDVKM.

The chain links TRBV4-1 to TRBJ1-5, with unresolved D. This CDR3 contains 12 residues. CDR1 and CDR2 (germline): MGHRA, YSYEKL. V was pared by 3 bases and J by 4 bases, with 4 bases between. The CDR3, as DNA: TGCGCCAGCAGCCAGGAGAATCAGCCCCAGCATTTT. It translates to CASSQENQPQHF.

The chain couples TRBV6-5 to TRBJ2-7; 13 bases fit TRBD2. The germline CDR1 and CDR2 sequences are MNHEY and SVGAGI. CDR3 length equals 15 residues. J lost 7 bases, V lost 2 bases, and 5 bases had no gene match. The DNA for the CDR3 is TGTGCCAGCAGTTACGGGGGACTAGCGGGACGAGAGCAGTACTTC. Protein: CASSYGGLAGREQYF.

This chain connects TRBV5-1 to TRBJ2-2; D might be TRBD2 (5 bases). Trimming took 4 bases from V and 7 from J, leaving 14 bases between them. This CDR3 is 14 amino acids long. Germline V gives CDR1 SGHRS, CDR2 YFSETQ. The CDR3: CASSPGMGGGELFF. Here the CDR3 DNA reads TGCGCCAGCAGCCCGGGAATGGGCGGCGGGGAGCTGTTTTTT.

The chain employs TRBV19 and TRBJ1-2, with 7 bases fitting TRBD1. Trimming took 10 bases from V and 2 from J; bases not matched to a gene: 16. The CDR3 is 16 residues long. The V gene's germline CDR1 is LNHDA and CDR2 SQIVND (reference sequence). The CDR3, as DNA: TGTGCCACCTTACCCAGCTGGGACAGACCAAACTATGGCTACACCTTC. Residues: CATLPSWDRPNYGYTF.